A single sample gave rise to the 9 T cell receptor beta chains below, sequenced in a study of shared clonotypes between healthy human individuals. The protocol was immunoSEQ multiplex PCR, while the TCRdb copy is restricted to in-frame clones and leaves out a portion. The data contain hundreds of thousands of clones, 95% to 96% of them singletons. Naive-designated CD8 cells lacked CD45RO, were positively enriched for CCR7, and omitted terminally differentiated effector memory CD45RA+ cells. The sequencing sample was made of naive CD8+ T cells sorted from blood. The receptors were gathered from a woman in her thirties in good health.

The chain combines TRBV7-6 with TRBJ2-5, with TRBD1 matching over 9 bases. V was clipped by 5 bases and J by 5 bases; unmatched bases: 0. CDR1 SGHVS and CDR2 FNYEAQ come from the germline V gene. The length of the CDR3 is 12 residues. CDR3 DNA: TGTGCCAGCAGCGGACAGGGGGAGACCCAGTACTTC. It codes for CASSGQGETQYF.

The V and J genes are TRBV7-9 and TRBJ2-1; 7 nucleotides align to TRBD2. J was trimmed by 3 bases and V by 5 bases; bases with no gene match: 10. The length of the CDR3 is 16 residues. CDR1 is SEHNR, CDR2 FQNEAQ, per germline (reference sequence). The CDR3 DNA reads TGTGCCAGCAGCGCCCTCGAGAAGCGGGGCTACAATGAGCAGTTCTTC. Its translation is CASSALEKRGYNEQFF.

The rearrangement joins TRBV11-2 to TRBJ2-3; D gene ambiguous. The CDR3 runs 14 residues. Germline V CDR1 and CDR2: SGHAT, FQNNGV. V was shortened by 3 bases and J by 6 bases, with 13 bases between the two germline ends. CDR3 coding DNA: TGTGCCAGCAGCTTGGTTAAAGACGTCGATACGCAGTATTTT. Translating it yields CASSLVKDVDTQYF.

The V and J genes are TRBV28 and TRBJ2-1; 10 bases map to TRBD2. The trim removed 8 bases at V and 0 bases at J, leaving 10 bases unmatched. This CDR3 spans 17 amino acids. Germline values: CDR1 MDHEN, CDR2 SYDVKM. CDR3 DNA: TGTGCCAGCCTAACGACTAGCGGGCCGAGCTCCTACAATGAGCAGTTCTTC. It yields the protein CASLTTSGPSSYNEQFF.

The chain carries TRBV7-9 and TRBJ1-1, with TRBD1 matching over 7 bases. Germline values: CDR1 SEHNR, CDR2 FQNEAQ (reference sequence). This CDR3 has 14 residues. V lost 6 bases, J lost 0 bases, and 4 bases stayed unmatched. CDR3 in DNA: TGTGCCAGCAGAAGACAGGGAATGAACACTGAAGCTTTCTTT. It specifies CASRRQGMNTEAFF.

This sequence joins TRBV27 and TRBJ2-3; the D gene is possibly TRBD1 (5 bases). The CDR3 runs to 15 residues. Germline assignment: CDR1 MNHEY and CDR2 SMNVEV (reference sequence). V lost 5 bases, J lost 0 bases, and 12 bases lay in between. The CDR3 is CASSMTERSTDTQYF. The DNA for the CDR3 is TGTGCCAGCAGTATGACAGAAAGAAGCACAGATACGCAGTATTTT.

The V gene is TRBV19, the J gene TRBJ2-1, with D perhaps TRBD1 (6 bases). The CDR3 length is 13 residues. Germline V lookup: CDR1 LNHDA, CDR2 SQIVND (reference sequence). Trimming took 3 bases from V and 3 from J, leaving 6 bases between them. In DNA, the CDR3 is TGTGCCAGTAGTATGGGACACTACAATGAGCAGTTCTTC. Its protein is CASSMGHYNEQFF.

This clone has a single count. The CDR3 reads CASSAGLAGGGSYEQYF. CDR3 bases: TGTGCCAGCAGCGCCGGACTAGCGGGAGGGGGGTCCTACGAGCAGTACTTC. The gene calls are TRBV5-4 and TRBJ2-7; 15 bases align to TRBD2. Trimming cost V 4 bases and J 1 base; bases outside gene matches: 6. Germline V gene lookup returns CDR1 SGHNT and CDR2 YYREEE (reference sequence). The length of the CDR3 is 17 residues. Full variable domain (rest looked up from reference TRBV5-4 and TRBJ2-7): ETGVTQSPTHLIKTRGQQVTLRCSSQSGHNTVSWYQQALGQGPQFIFQYYREEENGRGNFPPRFSGLQFPNYSSELNVNALELDDSALYLCASSAGLAGGGSYEQYFGPGTRLTVT.

A few counts support this clone. The gene calls are TRBV9 and TRBJ1-1, with D tentatively TRBD1 (5 bases). Germline CDR1 reads SGDLS; CDR2 reads YYNGEE. This CDR3 contains 12 residues. V was cut by 3 bases and J by 6 bases, with 9 bases left in between. CDR3 DNA sequence: TGTGCCAGCAGCGAGGGAGGGGCTGAAGCTTTCTTT. It codes for CASSEGGAEAFF.